This entry describes one T cell receptor (beta chain). This specimen comes from a study of control samples from healthy donors and cancer patients. Assay: immunoSEQ multiplex PCR; the TCRdb copy retains only in-frame clones and omits some. The table records around 150,000 clones, 70% to 90% of them present only once. The CDR3 has 16 residues. Trimming stripped 2 bases from V and 1 base from J, with 14 bases between. Germline-derived CDR1 and CDR2 are LGHNA and YSLEER. Material: blood. The V call is TRBV4-3, the J call TRBJ2-5, with D tentatively TRBD1 or TRBD2 (5 bases each). This TCR derives from a man younger than 30 in good health. CDR3 protein: CASSQSLGTTQETQYF. CDR3 DNA: TGCGCCAGCAGCCAATCCCTCGGGACGACCCAAGAGACCCAGTACTTC.